This T cell receptor (beta chain) was sequenced for a study of T cell responses to AZD1222 COVID-19 vaccine. Study context: Second-dose timings of about 4 or about 12 weeks were pooled.

The V and J ends lost 4 bases and 5 bases respectively, with 15 bases between them. CDR3 length: 15 amino acids. In regard to this clone: The antigen remains unidentified.

Profiling relied on immunoSEQ multiplex PCR, and the TCRdb table lists in-frame clones only, not all of them. Of 150,000 or so clones listed, about 90% were seen once; the top ten hold less than 5.5%. Study conclusions and caveats: Along spike, vaccine-associated CD4 TCRs were found throughout, with dominance at 160-218 and 743-854.

The input for sequencing was peripheral blood, taken on day 0 of AZD1222 vaccination. The origin of this receptor is an adult in good health. This rearrangement joins TRBV23-1 to TRBJ2-1; D is possibly TRBD1 or TRBD2 (5 bases each). TRBV23-1 is given ORF status, its function remaining uncertain. The CDR3 loop is CASSRCGTDHNEQFF. CDR3 bases: TGCGCCAGCAGTCGTTGTGGGACGGACCACAATGAGCAGTTCTTC.